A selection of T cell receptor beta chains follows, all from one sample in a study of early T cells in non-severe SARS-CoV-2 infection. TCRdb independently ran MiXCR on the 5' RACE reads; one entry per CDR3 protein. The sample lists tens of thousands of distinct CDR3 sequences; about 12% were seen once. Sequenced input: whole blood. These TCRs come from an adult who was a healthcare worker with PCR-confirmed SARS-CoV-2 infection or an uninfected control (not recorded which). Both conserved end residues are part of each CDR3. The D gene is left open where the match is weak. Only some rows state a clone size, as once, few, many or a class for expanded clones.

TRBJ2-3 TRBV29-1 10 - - CSSDTDTQYF TGCAGCTCTGACACAGATACGCAGTATTTT
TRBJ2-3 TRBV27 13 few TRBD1 CASKTGGTDTQYF TGTGCCAGCAAAACAGGGGGGACAGATACGCAGTATTTT
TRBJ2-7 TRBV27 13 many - CASSPSGSREQYF TGTGCCAGCAGTCCTTCCGGATCTCGCGAGCAGTACTTC
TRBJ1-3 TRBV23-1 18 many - CASSQALNHDNSGNTIYF TGCGCCAGCAGTCAGGCCCTCAACCATGACAACTCTGGAAACACCATATATTTT
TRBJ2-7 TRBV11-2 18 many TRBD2 CASSFDRRLAGEIGEQYF TGTGCCAGCAGCTTCGACCGGAGACTAGCGGGGGAAATAGGCGAGCAGTACTTC
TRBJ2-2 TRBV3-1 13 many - CASSPPQSGELFF TGTGCCAGCAGCCCCCCCCAATCTGGGGAGCTGTTTTTT
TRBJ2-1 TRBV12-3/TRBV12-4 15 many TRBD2 CASGTRGGYAGGQFF TGTGCCAGCGGAACCCGGGGAGGCTACGCGGGGGGGCAGTTCTTC
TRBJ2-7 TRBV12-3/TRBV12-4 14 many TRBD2 CASSLRLAGGEQYF TGTGCCAGCAGTTTACGACTAGCGGGAGGGGAGCAGTACTTC
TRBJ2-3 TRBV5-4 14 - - CASSLQVSTDTQYF TGTGCCAGCAGCTTGCAAGTGAGCACAGATACGCAGTATTTT
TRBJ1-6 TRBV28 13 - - CASTALWNSPLHF TGTGCCAGCACCGCCCTGTGGAATTCACCCCTCCACTTT
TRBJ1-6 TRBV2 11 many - CASSETSPLHF TGTGCCAGCAGTGAAACTTCACCCCTCCACTTT
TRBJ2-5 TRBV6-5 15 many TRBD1 CASSYWDRFEETQYF TGTGCCAGCAGTTACTGGGACAGGTTTGAGGAGACCCAGTACTTC
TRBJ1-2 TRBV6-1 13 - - CASSKQGWSGYTF TGTGCCAGCAGTAAACAGGGTTGGAGTGGCTACACCTTC
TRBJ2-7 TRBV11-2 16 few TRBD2 CASSFLAGPSSYEQYF TGTGCCAGCAGCTTTTTAGCGGGACCTAGCTCCTACGAGCAGTACTTC
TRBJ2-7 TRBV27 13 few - CASQGSASYEQYF TGTGCCAGCCAGGGTAGCGCCTCCTACGAGCAGTACTTC
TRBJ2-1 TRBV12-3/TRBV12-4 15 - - CASSFGPGFYNEQFF TGTGCCAGCAGTTTCGGCCCGGGGTTTTACAATGAGCAGTTCTTC
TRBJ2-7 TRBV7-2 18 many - CASSLAIDRHSFSYEQYF TGTGCCAGCAGCTTAGCCATCGACAGACATTCGTTCTCCTACGAGCAGTACTTC
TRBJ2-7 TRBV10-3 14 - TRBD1 CAISTGTASYEQYF TGTGCCATCAGTACCGGGACAGCTTCCTACGAGCAGTACTTC
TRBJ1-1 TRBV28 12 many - CASSAPRSEAFF TGTGCCAGCAGTGCCCCGCGTTCTGAAGCTTTCTTT
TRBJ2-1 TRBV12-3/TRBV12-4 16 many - CASSSTGLSSYNEQFF TGTGCCAGCAGTTCCACGGGACTGAGCTCCTACAATGAGCAGTTCTTC
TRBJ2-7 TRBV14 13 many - CASSPSDSHEQYF TGTGCCAGCAGCCCGTCGGACAGCCACGAGCAGTACTTC
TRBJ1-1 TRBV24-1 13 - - CATSDGVLTEAFF TGTGCCACCAGTGACGGGGTCCTCACGGAAGCTTTCTTT
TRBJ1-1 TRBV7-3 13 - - CASSSDHSTEAFF TGTGCCAGCAGCTCGGACCATAGCACTGAAGCTTTCTTT
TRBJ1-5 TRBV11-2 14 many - CASSLGMGNQPQHF TGTGCCAGCAGCTTAGGGATGGGCAATCAGCCCCAGCATTTT
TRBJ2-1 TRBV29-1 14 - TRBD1 CSIEMQGAYNEQFF TGCAGCATTGAAATGCAGGGGGCCTACAATGAGCAGTTCTTC
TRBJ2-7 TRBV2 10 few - CASYRYEQYF TGTGCCAGCTACAGGTACGAGCAGTACTTC
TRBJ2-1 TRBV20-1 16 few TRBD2 CSARDPRLAGGDEQFF TGCAGTGCTAGAGATCCCAGACTAGCGGGGGGGGATGAGCAGTTCTTC
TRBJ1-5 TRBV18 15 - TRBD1 CASSNGQEMFQPQHF TGTGCCAGCTCAAACGGACAGGAAATGTTCCAGCCCCAGCATTTT
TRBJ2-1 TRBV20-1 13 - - CSARVDRNNEQFF TGCAGTGCTAGGGTGGACCGTAACAATGAGCAGTTCTTC
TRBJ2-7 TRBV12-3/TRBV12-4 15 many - CASSPPEAGPYEQYF TGTGCCAGCAGTCCCCCAGAGGCGGGACCCTACGAGCAGTACTTC
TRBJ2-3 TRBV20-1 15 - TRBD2 CSATPRTRRVDTQYF TGCAGTGCTACCCCACGGACTAGGAGGGTTGATACGCAGTATTTT
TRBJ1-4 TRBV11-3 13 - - CASSPPGTEKLFF TGTGCCAGCAGCCCCCCTGGAACCGAAAAACTGTTTTTT
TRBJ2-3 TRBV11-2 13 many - CASSPLGPDTQYF TGTGCCAGCAGCCCCCTTGGCCCTGATACGCAGTATTTT
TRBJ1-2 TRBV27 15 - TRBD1 CASSLAPGGVRGYTF TGTGCCAGCAGTTTAGCGCCAGGGGGCGTTCGGGGCTACACCTTC
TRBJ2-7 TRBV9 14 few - CASSPGRWGYEQYF TGTGCCAGCAGCCCGGGCCGATGGGGCTACGAGCAGTACTTC
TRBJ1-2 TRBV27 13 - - CASSFRDGWGYTF TGTGCCAGCAGTTTCCGGGACGGCTGGGGCTACACCTTC
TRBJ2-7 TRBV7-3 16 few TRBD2 CASSFQGTSGPYEQYF TGTGCCAGCAGCTTCCAGGGGACTAGCGGACCGTACGAGCAGTACTTC
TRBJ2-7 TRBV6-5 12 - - CASRAGAYEQYF TGTGCCAGCAGGGCAGGGGCCTACGAGCAGTACTTC
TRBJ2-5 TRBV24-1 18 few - CATSDPTGTPVRQETQYF TGTGCCACCAGTGATCCAACCGGGACACCGGTGAGACAAGAGACCCAGTACTTC
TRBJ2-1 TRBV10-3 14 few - CAISHGAGGNEQFF TGTGCCATCAGCCATGGAGCGGGCGGGAATGAGCAGTTCTTC
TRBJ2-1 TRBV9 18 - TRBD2 CASSAIFGTSVNYNEQFF TGTGCCAGCAGCGCTATCTTTGGTACTAGCGTCAACTACAATGAGCAGTTCTTC
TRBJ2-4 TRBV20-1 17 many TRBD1 CSARDTVQGLAKNIQYF TGCAGTGCTAGAGATACCGTACAGGGGCTAGCCAAAAACATTCAGTACTTC
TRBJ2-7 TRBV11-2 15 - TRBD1 CASSLGGQVFYEQYF TGTGCCAGCAGCTTGGGGGGACAGGTGTTCTACGAGCAGTACTTC
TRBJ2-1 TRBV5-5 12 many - CASSLGVNEQFF TGTGCCAGCAGCCTCGGGGTGAATGAGCAGTTCTTC
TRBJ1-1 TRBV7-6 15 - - CASSLVWGGNTEAFF TGTGCCAGCAGCTTAGTATGGGGTGGCAACACTGAAGCTTTCTTT
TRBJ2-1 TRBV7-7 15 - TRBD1 CASSAGTGGINEQFF TGTGCTAGCAGCGCCGGGACAGGGGGAATCAATGAGCAGTTCTTC
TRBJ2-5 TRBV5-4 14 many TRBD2 CASSPSGTQETQYF TGTGCCAGCAGCCCTAGCGGGACGCAAGAGACCCAGTACTTC
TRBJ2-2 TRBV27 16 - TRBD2 CASSLTSGGQTGELFF TGTGCCAGCAGCCTCACTAGCGGGGGACAGACCGGGGAGCTGTTTTTT
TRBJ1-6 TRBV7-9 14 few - CASTPGGVNSPLHF TGTGCCAGCACCCCGGGGGGGGTAAATTCACCCCTCCACTTT